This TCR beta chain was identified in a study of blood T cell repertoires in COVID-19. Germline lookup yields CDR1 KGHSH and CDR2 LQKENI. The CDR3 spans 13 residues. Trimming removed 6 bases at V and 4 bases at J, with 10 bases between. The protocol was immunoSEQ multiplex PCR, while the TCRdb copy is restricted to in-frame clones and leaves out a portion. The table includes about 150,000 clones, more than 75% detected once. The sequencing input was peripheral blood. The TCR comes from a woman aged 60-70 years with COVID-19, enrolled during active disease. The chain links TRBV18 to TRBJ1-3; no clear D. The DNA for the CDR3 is TGTGCCAGCTCCCTGACGGAGGGAAACACCATATATTTT. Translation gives CASSLTEGNTIYF.